A selection of T cell receptor beta chains follows, all from one sample in a study of cytomegalovirus exposure and HLA in healthy donors. Sequencing was performed with immunoSEQ multiplex PCR; in TCRdb, only in-frame clones are kept and a portion is missing. The sample gives over 80,000 clones, about four fifths of which show up once; 5.2% is in the top ten. Input material: PBMCs. These receptors all come from a man aged 40-49 years in good health and CMV-seropositive. Each CDR3 is given with its conserved first and last residue.

V gene	CDR3 protein
TRBV5-4	CASSMGQHSGNTIYF
TRBV7-8	CASSLSGTGTRPYEQYF
TRBV7-9	CASSSTPVSEGYTF
TRBV7-2	CASSLDPGSTDTQYF
TRBV19	CASSIDLGSSTPSWETQYF
TRBV30	CAWRQGGQGKAFF
TRBV18	CASSPQITTNEKLFF
TRBV11-3	CASSPGQGAVTEAFF
TRBV2	CASKLFLLNTEAFF
TRBV7-8	CASSLDSEFNEQFF
TRBV29-1	CSGRTGGETQYF
TRBV10-3	CAIRTSGRFGEQFF
TRBV2	CASRQDSTNTGELFF
TRBV7-6	CASSLLASSSYEQYF